These T cell receptor beta chains were read from a single sample in a study of cytomegalovirus exposure and HLA in healthy donors. Sequencing used immunoSEQ multiplex PCR; TCRdb keeps in-frame clones, though not all of them. The data contain under 200,000 clones, roughly 81% of them singletons. What was sequenced was PBMCs. The receptors stem from a woman aged 50 to 60 in good health and CMV-seronegative. CDR3s include the opening cysteine and the closing phenylalanine or tryptophan. The D gene is left open where the match is weak. Size is stated for part of the rows, as once, few or many counts, or as a class when the clone is expanded.

clone_size: NA
j_call: TRBJ2-1
v_call: TRBV4-2
d_call: TRBD2
cdr3_aa: CASSARDWGGRRNEQFF
cdr3_nt: TGTGCCAGCAGCGCCCGGGATTGGGGCGGGAGAAGGAATGAGCAGTTCTTC

clone_size: NA
j_call: TRBJ2-3
v_call: TRBV27
d_call: TRBD2
cdr3_aa: CASSLFAGGGTDTQYF
cdr3_nt: TGTGCCAGCAGTTTATTTGCGGGGGGGGGCACAGATACGCAGTATTTT

clone_size: NA
j_call: TRBJ2-7
v_call: TRBV5-4
d_call: TRBD2
cdr3_aa: CASSSAPAGGPSNEQYF
cdr3_nt: TGTGCCAGCAGCTCAGCCCCGGCGGGAGGGCCTTCCAACGAGCAGTACTTC

clone_size: NA
j_call: TRBJ1-2
v_call: TRBV21-1
d_call: NA
cdr3_aa: CASSKRGGYGYTF
cdr3_nt: TGTGCCAGCAGCAAACGGGGTGGCTATGGCTACACCTTC

clone_size: NA
j_call: TRBJ1-1
v_call: TRBV9
d_call: NA
cdr3_aa: CASSPLPNDSAFF
cdr3_nt: TGTGCCAGCAGCCCGCTACCCAACGACTCAGCTTTCTTT

clone_size: few
j_call: TRBJ2-1
v_call: TRBV7-2
d_call: TRBD2
cdr3_aa: CASSLTSGSLVEQFF
cdr3_nt: TGTGCCAGCAGCTTAACTAGCGGAAGCCTAGTTGAGCAGTTCTTC

clone_size: NA
j_call: TRBJ2-1
v_call: TRBV7-9
d_call: TRBD2
cdr3_aa: CSSSLYPAGGDEQFF
cdr3_nt: TGTTCCAGCAGCTTATATCCAGCGGGAGGGGATGAGCAGTTCTTC

clone_size: NA
j_call: TRBJ2-1
v_call: TRBV12-5
d_call: TRBD1
cdr3_aa: CASGLRDSSYNEQFF
cdr3_nt: TGTGCTAGTGGTTTGCGGGACAGCTCCTACAATGAGCAGTTCTTC

clone_size: NA
j_call: TRBJ1-1
v_call: TRBV5-1
d_call: TRBD1
cdr3_aa: CASSLRQGASEAFF
cdr3_nt: TGCGCCAGCAGCTTAAGACAGGGGGCATCTGAAGCTTTCTTT

clone_size: NA
j_call: TRBJ2-7
v_call: TRBV2
d_call: TRBD2
cdr3_aa: CASRGGYEQYF
cdr3_nt: TGTGCCAGTCGCGGGGGCTACGAGCAGTACTTC

clone_size: few
j_call: TRBJ1-1
v_call: TRBV27
d_call: TRBD1
cdr3_aa: CASSFSPPDRGLPEAFF
cdr3_nt: TGTGCCAGCAGTTTTTCCCCCCCCGACAGGGGGCTGCCTGAAGCTTTCTTT

clone_size: NA
j_call: TRBJ1-1
v_call: TRBV19
d_call: NA
cdr3_aa: CASSLRQANTEAFF
cdr3_nt: TGTGCCAGTAGTCTAAGACAGGCTAACACTGAAGCTTTCTTT

clone_size: NA
j_call: TRBJ2-5
v_call: TRBV29-1
d_call: TRBD1
cdr3_aa: CSVERGDGFTGGAETQYF
cdr3_nt: TGCAGCGTTGAGCGAGGGGATGGGTTCACAGGGGGCGCGGAGACCCAGTACTTC

clone_size: NA
j_call: TRBJ2-1
v_call: TRBV7-8
d_call: TRBD2
cdr3_aa: CASRPLLAGGPNEQFF
cdr3_nt: TGTGCCAGCAGACCACTTCTAGCGGGAGGGCCCAATGAGCAGTTCTTC

clone_size: NA
j_call: TRBJ1-5
v_call: TRBV23-1
d_call: TRBD1
cdr3_aa: CASSQPGQGEIGGNQPQHF
cdr3_nt: TGCGCCAGCAGTCAGCCGGGACAGGGAGAGATAGGCGGCAATCAGCCCCAGCATTTT

clone_size: few
j_call: TRBJ2-3
v_call: TRBV10-3
d_call: NA
cdr3_aa: CAIRGGTNTDTQYF
cdr3_nt: TGTGCCATCAGGGGAGGGACAAACACAGATACGCAGTATTTT

clone_size: few
j_call: TRBJ2-1
v_call: TRBV11-3
d_call: TRBD2
cdr3_aa: CASSLLSGSNEQFF
cdr3_nt: TGTGCCAGCAGCTTACTTAGCGGGAGCAATGAGCAGTTCTTC

clone_size: NA
j_call: TRBJ2-5
v_call: TRBV7-2
d_call: NA
cdr3_aa: CASSLRYQETQYF
cdr3_nt: TGTGCCAGCAGCTTACGGTATCAAGAGACCCAGTACTTC

clone_size: NA
j_call: TRBJ1-1
v_call: TRBV7-9
d_call: NA
cdr3_aa: CATGQQNTEAFF
cdr3_nt: TGTGCCACCGGACAGCAGAACACTGAAGCTTTCTTT

clone_size: NA
j_call: TRBJ2-1
v_call: TRBV4-2
d_call: TRBD2
cdr3_aa: CASSQEWLAGYNEQFF
cdr3_nt: TGTGCCAGCAGCCAAGAATGGCTAGCGGGCTACAATGAGCAGTTCTTC

clone_size: NA
j_call: TRBJ2-7
v_call: TRBV27
d_call: TRBD1
cdr3_aa: CASRVTGVGGTYEQYF
cdr3_nt: TGTGCCAGCAGGGTGACAGGGGTAGGTGGCACCTACGAGCAGTACTTC

clone_size: once
j_call: TRBJ1-5
v_call: TRBV9
d_call: TRBD1
cdr3_aa: CARGDRGRRNQPQHF
cdr3_nt: TGTGCCAGAGGAGACAGGGGGCGTCGGAATCAGCCCCAGCATTTT

clone_size: NA
j_call: TRBJ2-2
v_call: TRBV15
d_call: NA
cdr3_aa: CATSRAQLNTGELFF
cdr3_nt: TGTGCCACCAGCAGAGCTCAACTAAACACCGGGGAGCTGTTTTTT

clone_size: NA
j_call: TRBJ2-7
v_call: TRBV5-1
d_call: TRBD1
cdr3_aa: CASGTGTGGLEQYF
cdr3_nt: TGCGCCAGCGGTACCGGGACAGGGGGCCTCGAGCAGTACTTC

clone_size: NA
j_call: TRBJ2-1
v_call: TRBV6-1
d_call: TRBD2
cdr3_aa: CASRLAGDRGEQFF
cdr3_nt: TGTGCCAGCAGACTAGCGGGAGATCGGGGTGAGCAGTTCTTC

clone_size: NA
j_call: TRBJ1-1
v_call: TRBV7-9
d_call: NA
cdr3_aa: CASSLDLPGAFF
cdr3_nt: TGTGCCAGCAGCTTAGATTTACCGGGAGCTTTCTTT

clone_size: NA
j_call: TRBJ1-5
v_call: TRBV7-9
d_call: NA
cdr3_aa: CASSLGGHQPQHF
cdr3_nt: TGTGCCAGCAGCTTGGGGGGACATCAGCCCCAGCATTTT

clone_size: NA
j_call: TRBJ2-5
v_call: TRBV5-4
d_call: TRBD1
cdr3_aa: CASSTKTGGEGETQYF
cdr3_nt: TGTGCCAGCAGCACCAAGACAGGGGGCGAGGGAGAGACCCAGTACTTC

clone_size: few
j_call: TRBJ2-7
v_call: TRBV18
d_call: NA
cdr3_aa: CASSPGLEAHYEQYF
cdr3_nt: TGTGCCAGCTCACCAGGACTCGAAGCTCACTACGAGCAGTACTTC

clone_size: NA
j_call: TRBJ2-7
v_call: TRBV13
d_call: TRBD2
cdr3_aa: CASSLGSSAGENYEQYF
cdr3_nt: TGTGCCAGCAGCTTAGGATCATCAGCGGGAGAGAACTACGAGCAGTACTTC

clone_size: NA
j_call: TRBJ1-2
v_call: TRBV4-1
d_call: NA
cdr3_aa: CASSQCIRGDDYGYTF
cdr3_nt: TGCGCCAGCAGCCAGTGCATCAGGGGCGACGACTATGGCTACACCTTC

clone_size: NA
j_call: TRBJ2-1
v_call: TRBV5-6
d_call: TRBD2
cdr3_aa: CASSYLAGHPDEQFF
cdr3_nt: TGTGCCAGCAGCTACCTAGCGGGACATCCGGATGAGCAGTTCTTC

clone_size: few
j_call: TRBJ2-5
v_call: TRBV30
d_call: NA
cdr3_aa: CAYTPTGNQETQYF
cdr3_nt: TGTGCCTACACCCCGACAGGCAACCAAGAGACCCAGTACTTC

clone_size: NA
j_call: TRBJ2-3
v_call: TRBV6-5
d_call: NA
cdr3_aa: CASSYSNGVSTDTQYF
cdr3_nt: TGTGCCAGCAGTTACTCGAACGGGGTTAGCACAGATACGCAGTATTTT

clone_size: NA
j_call: TRBJ2-1
v_call: TRBV14
d_call: TRBD1
cdr3_aa: CASSQGDRGAYNEQFF
cdr3_nt: TGTGCCAGCAGCCAAGGGGACAGGGGGGCCTACAATGAGCAGTTCTTC

clone_size: NA
j_call: TRBJ2-1
v_call: TRBV5-4
d_call: NA
cdr3_aa: CASSSRQGVWNEQFF
cdr3_nt: TGTGCCAGCAGCTCCAGGCAGGGTGTTTGGAATGAGCAGTTCTTC

clone_size: NA
j_call: TRBJ2-3
v_call: TRBV29-1
d_call: TRBD2
cdr3_aa: CSVGKGVAGGEAYF
cdr3_nt: TGCAGCGTCGGGAAGGGAGTAGCGGGAGGGGAAGCGTATTTT

clone_size: NA
j_call: TRBJ2-1
v_call: TRBV29-1
d_call: TRBD1
cdr3_aa: CSVPTGGISYNEQFF
cdr3_nt: TGCAGCGTGCCAACAGGGGGCATCTCCTACAATGAGCAGTTCTTC

clone_size: NA
j_call: TRBJ1-3
v_call: TRBV4-3
d_call: TRBD1
cdr3_aa: CASSQGDSGNTIYF
cdr3_nt: TGCGCCAGCAGCCAAGGGGACAGTGGAAACACCATATATTTT

clone_size: NA
j_call: TRBJ1-1
v_call: TRBV7-2
d_call: NA
cdr3_aa: CASSLGGGNTEAFF
cdr3_nt: TGTGCCAGCAGCTTAGGCGGGGGGAACACTGAAGCTTTCTTT

clone_size: NA
j_call: TRBJ2-7
v_call: TRBV6-5
d_call: NA
cdr3_aa: CASSYTVSYEQYF
cdr3_nt: TGTGCCAGCAGTTACACAGTCTCCTACGAGCAGTACTTC

clone_size: NA
j_call: TRBJ2-3
v_call: TRBV4-1
d_call: TRBD2
cdr3_aa: CASSPQVAGGGDTQYF
cdr3_nt: TGCGCCAGCAGCCCCCAGGTGGCTGGCGGGGGAGATACGCAGTATTTT

clone_size: many
j_call: TRBJ1-1
v_call: TRBV2
d_call: TRBD1
cdr3_aa: CASSYRGLNTEAFF
cdr3_nt: TGTGCCAGCAGCTACAGGGGCCTGAACACTGAAGCTTTCTTT

clone_size: few
j_call: TRBJ1-2
v_call: TRBV7-9
d_call: TRBD1
cdr3_aa: CASSQGQDLYGYTF
cdr3_nt: TGTGCCAGCAGCCAGGGACAGGACCTTTATGGCTACACCTTC

clone_size: NA
j_call: TRBJ1-1
v_call: TRBV6-1
d_call: NA
cdr3_aa: CASGFRGGGNTEAFF
cdr3_nt: TGTGCCAGCGGATTTAGGGGAGGAGGGAACACTGAAGCTTTCTTT

clone_size: NA
j_call: TRBJ1-1
v_call: TRBV7-2
d_call: TRBD1
cdr3_aa: CASSLAPAGGYTEAFF
cdr3_nt: TGTGCCAGCAGCTTAGCCCCGGCAGGGGGCTACACTGAAGCTTTCTTT

clone_size: NA
j_call: TRBJ1-2
v_call: TRBV27
d_call: TRBD1
cdr3_aa: CASSLDRGQAQNYGYTF
cdr3_nt: TGTGCCAGCAGTTTAGACAGGGGGCAAGCCCAAAACTATGGCTACACCTTC

clone_size: NA
j_call: TRBJ2-7
v_call: TRBV7-2
d_call: TRBD1
cdr3_aa: CASSPGTGGIPEQYF
cdr3_nt: TGTGCCAGCAGCCCTGGGACAGGTGGAATTCCCGAGCAGTACTTC

clone_size: NA
j_call: TRBJ2-7
v_call: TRBV5-4
d_call: NA
cdr3_aa: CASSPTAGNYEQYF
cdr3_nt: TGTGCCAGCAGTCCAACGGCGGGGAACTACGAGCAGTACTTC

clone_size: NA
j_call: TRBJ2-7
v_call: TRBV5-1
d_call: TRBD2
cdr3_aa: CASSLEAGDYEQYF
cdr3_nt: TGCGCCAGCAGCTTGGAGGCGGGAGACTACGAGCAGTACTTC

clone_size: NA
j_call: TRBJ1-5
v_call: TRBV28
d_call: TRBD1
cdr3_aa: CASREGTGSNQPQHF
cdr3_nt: TGTGCCAGCAGGGAGGGGACAGGGAGCAATCAGCCCCAGCATTTT

clone_size: NA
j_call: TRBJ2-7
v_call: TRBV4-3
d_call: TRBD2
cdr3_aa: CASSQDGTSGGTYEQYF
cdr3_nt: TGCGCCAGCAGCCAAGATGGCACTAGCGGGGGGACCTACGAGCAGTACTTC

clone_size: NA
j_call: TRBJ2-1
v_call: TRBV27
d_call: NA
cdr3_aa: CASSLGLSSYNEQFF
cdr3_nt: TGTGCCAGCAGTTTAGGACTGAGCTCCTACAATGAGCAGTTCTTC

clone_size: NA
j_call: TRBJ1-1
v_call: TRBV9
d_call: NA
cdr3_aa: CASSVATGSEAFF
cdr3_nt: TGTGCCAGCAGCGTAGCTACGGGGTCTGAAGCTTTCTTT

clone_size: NA
j_call: TRBJ2-3
v_call: TRBV27
d_call: TRBD2
cdr3_aa: CASSLWTSPDTQYF
cdr3_nt: TGTGCCAGCAGTCTTTGGACTAGCCCAGATACGCAGTATTTT

clone_size: NA
j_call: TRBJ1-2
v_call: TRBV15
d_call: TRBD1
cdr3_aa: CATSRDLSDRVRDGYTF
cdr3_nt: TGTGCCACCAGCAGAGATCTGTCCGACAGGGTTAGGGATGGCTACACCTTC

clone_size: NA
j_call: TRBJ2-1
v_call: TRBV2
d_call: NA
cdr3_aa: CASTAYMTEQFF
cdr3_nt: TGTGCCAGCACTGCGTACATGACAGAGCAGTTCTTC

clone_size: NA
j_call: TRBJ2-1
v_call: TRBV28
d_call: TRBD2
cdr3_aa: CASSRRLAGVSSYNEQFF
cdr3_nt: TGTGCCAGCAGTCGGAGACTAGCGGGCGTAAGCTCCTACAATGAGCAGTTCTTC